One and the same sample provided the 21 T cell receptor beta chains below, sequenced in a study of CD8 T cells in Susac syndrome. Random hexamers were used to reverse transcribe an amount of roughly 0.45 to 1 ug RNA. TCRdb called the immunoSEQ multiplex PCR reads again in MiXCR, with one record for every CDR3 protein. The sample shows about 300,000 distinct CDR3 sequences, about 92% of them seen only once. Sequencing was performed on CD4+ T cells from PBMCs. The receptors come from a human donor with multiple sclerosis.

The chain employs TRBV10-2 and TRBJ2-5; D is unclear. The CDR3 loop spans 12 amino acids. In germline, CDR1 is WSHSY, CDR2 SAAADI. The V and J ends lost 4 bases and 1 base respectively, with 4 bases between them. The CDR3 reads CASSVGQETQYF. CDR3 DNA sequence: TGCGCCAGCAGTGTAGGCCAAGAGACCCAGTACTTC.

The chain links TRBV12-3 or TRBV12-4 to TRBJ2-7; TRBD1 agrees at 9 bases. The CDR3 extends over 15 amino acids. V shed 4 bases, J shed 3 bases, and the junction held 7 bases outside the gene matches. The CDR3 nucleotides are TGTGCCAGCAGTTCTCTGGACAGGGGTGACTACGAGCAGTACTTC. Amino acids: CASSSLDRGDYEQYF.

The chain combines TRBV3-1 with TRBJ2-7; D unresolved. From germline, CDR1 is LGHDT and CDR2 YNNKEL (reference sequence). V lost 2 bases and J lost 2, with 10 bases in between. CDR3 length: 14 amino acids. The CDR3 nucleotides read TGTGCCAGCAGCCAATTTACAGTAACCTACGAGCAGTACTTC. This translates into CASSQFTVTYEQYF.

This clonotype was recorded only once. The rearrangement uses TRBV20-1 and TRBJ2-3; D not resolved. V lost 3 bases and J 2 bases, leaving 9 bases between the germline ends. CDR3 size: 13 residues. Germline CDR1 is DFQATT and CDR2 is SNEGSKA (reference sequence). CDR3 in DNA: TGCAGTGCTAGTCCAGAAATCACAGATACGCAGTATTTT. Protein: CSASPEITDTQYF.

The rearrangement joins TRBV19 to TRBJ2-7, with 10 bases that match TRBD2. CDR3 size: 15 residues. CDR1 LNHDA and CDR2 SQIVND come from the germline V gene (reference sequence). Germline trimming cut 2 bases from V and 3 bases from J; bases unmatched to any gene: 4. The CDR3 DNA reads TGTGCCAGTAGTATACTAGCGGGGGAGCTCTACGAGCAGTACTTC. It codes for CASSILAGELYEQYF.

The chain has TRBV20-1 and TRBJ1-5; the D is unclear. This CDR3 is built from 12 residues. Trimming took off 3 bases at V and 4 bases at J, with 7 bases between the two ends. CDR1 and CDR2 from the germline V gene are DFQATT and SNEGSKA (reference sequence). The CDR3 DNA reads TGCAGTGCTAGGGCAGCTAATCAGCCCCAGCATTTT. Protein product: CSARAANQPQHF.

The CDR3 protein is CSALHKQGFGGYTF. The CDR3 DNA is TGCAGTGCTCTGCATAAACAGGGATTCGGTGGCTACACCTTC. The chain links TRBV20-1 to TRBJ1-2, with D possibly matching TRBD1 (6 bases). The CDR3 has 14 residues. The V gene's germline CDR1 is DFQATT and CDR2 SNEGSKA (reference sequence). The germline V and J ends were trimmed by 5 bases and 7 bases, with 20 bases remaining between them.

The chain is built from TRBV12-3 or TRBV12-4 and TRBJ2-2; D gene unclear. The V end lost 3 bases, the J end lost 3 bases, and 5 bases lay between the germline ends. The CDR3 totals 13 residues. CDR3 region: CASSFGDTGELFF. The CDR3 DNA reads as TGTGCCAGCAGTTTTGGAGACACCGGGGAGCTGTTTTTT.

CDR3 in DNA: TGTGCCAGCAGCTTTCACCTCGATAGAGGGCATATACTAAACACCGGGGAGCTGTTTTTT. Protein: CASSFHLDRGHILNTGELFF. The chain is built from TRBV7-8 and TRBJ2-2; possibly TRBD2 for D (5 bases). V lost 3 bases to trimming and J lost 2 bases, with 25 bases between them. Germline V gene data show CDR1 as SGHVS and CDR2 as FQNEAQ. This CDR3 is built from 20 residues.

The chain is built from TRBV5-8 and TRBJ2-1; 10 nucleotides agree with TRBD2. The CDR3 length is 15 residues. Trimming at V came to 0 bases and at J to 6 bases, leaving 3 bases not matched to a gene. From germline, CDR1 is SGHTS and CDR2 YDEGEE. The CDR3 DNA is TGTGCCAGCAGCTTGGGGACTAGCGGTTTCAATGAGCAGTTCTTC. Its protein product is CASSLGTSGFNEQFF.

The gene calls are TRBV4-1 and TRBJ2-7; the D gene could be TRBD1 or TRBD2 (5 bases each). This CDR3 is built from 18 residues. Germline V gene data show CDR1 as MGHRA and CDR2 as YSYEKL. V was clipped by 0 bases and J by 4 bases, with 22 bases between them. CDR3 in amino acids: CASSQDPGGRGRRYEQYF. As DNA, the CDR3 is TGCGCCAGCAGCCAAGATCCCGGTGGTAGGGGACGAAGATACGAGCAGTACTTC.

The chain links TRBV11-1 to TRBJ2-2, with D possibly TRBD1 on 6 matching bases. The CDR3 is 20 residues long. The germline V gene has CDR1 SGHAT and CDR2 FQDESV (reference sequence). The V end was cut by 5 bases, the J end by 1 base, with 26 bases between. The CDR3 nucleotides read TGTGCCAGCAGCCCCGACCTGAGGACCAGGACAGCAAGGAACACCGGGGAGCTGTTTTTT. Protein sequence: CASSPDLRTRTARNTGELFF.

The chain has TRBV9 and TRBJ1-6; D perhaps matches TRBD1 (5 bases). Trimming removed 4 bases from V and 8 bases from J, with 16 bases in between. The CDR3 covers 15 residues. CDR1 is SGDLS, CDR2 YYNGEE, per germline. CDR3 loop: CASSLGPSGDSPLHF. As DNA, the CDR3 is TGTGCCAGCAGCCTGGGACCATCTGGCGATTCACCCCTCCACTTT.

This chain joins TRBV19 and TRBJ1-5; D ambiguous. This CDR3 is built from 14 residues. Germline assignment: CDR1 LNHDA and CDR2 SQIVND (reference sequence). Trimming left V 3 bases short and J 2 bases short, with 8 bases between. CDR3 residues: CASSITLGNQPQHF. Here the CDR3 DNA reads TGTGCCAGTAGTATTACACTGGGCAATCAGCCCCAGCATTTT.

V gene TRBV5-1 combines with J gene TRBJ2-7; 8 nucleotides match TRBD1. V shed 2 bases, J shed 4 bases, and the junction held 11 bases outside the gene matches. Germline V gene lookup returns CDR1 SGHRS and CDR2 YFSETQ. The CDR3 runs to 16 residues. The CDR3 coding sequence is TGCGCCAGCAGCTTTCTCGGACAGGGTAGAGGGTACGAGCAGTACTTC. It translates to CASSFLGQGRGYEQYF.

The V call is TRBV11-2, the J call TRBJ2-3; D gene unclear. The CDR3 length is 12 residues. The V end was cut by 0 bases, the J end by 6 bases, with 4 bases between. Germline V CDR1 and CDR2: SGHAT, FQNNGV. The CDR3 loop is CASSLEQDTQYF. CDR3 coding DNA: TGTGCCAGCAGCTTAGAACAGGATACGCAGTATTTT. Full variable domain (rest looked up from reference TRBV11-2 and TRBJ2-3): EAGVAQSPRYKIIEKRQSVAFWCNPISGHATLYWYQQILGQGPKLLIQFQNNGVVDDSQLPKDRFSAERLKGVDSTLKIQPAKLEDSAVYLCASSLEQDTQYFGPGTRLTVL.

The chain employs TRBV6-6 and TRBJ1-3, with D tentatively TRBD1 (5 bases). The length of the CDR3 is 15 residues. Germline V lookup: CDR1 MNHNY, CDR2 SVGAGI (reference sequence). Trimming pared 4 bases from V and 8 bases from J, leaving 18 bases between. The CDR3 DNA sequence: TGTGCCAGCAGTTCCGGACAATTTAATGGGGACACCATATATTTT. The encoded protein is CASSSGQFNGDTIYF.

The chain employs TRBV12-3 or TRBV12-4 and TRBJ2-2; D gene unclear. Trimming pared 8 bases from V and 0 bases from J, leaving 16 bases between. The CDR3 loop spans 16 amino acids. The CDR3 here is CASQKLGGSNTGELFF. The CDR3 DNA sequence: TGTGCCAGCCAAAAATTAGGTGGGTCGAACACCGGGGAGCTGTTTTTT.

V is TRBV12-3 or TRBV12-4 and J is TRBJ2-5; no firm D call. CDR3 length: 16 residues. V was trimmed by 6 bases and J by 2 bases, leaving 19 bases between them. CDR3 sequence reads: CASSRPLGGVQETQYF. The DNA of the CDR3 is TGTGCCAGCAGCCGCCCCTTAGGTGGGGTACAAGAGACCCAGTACTTC.

The genes are TRBV27 and TRBJ2-2, with D possibly matching TRBD1 (5 bases). The ends were cut back, 0 bases at V and 4 bases at J, with 9 bases in the middle. The CDR3 is made up of 15 amino acids. Germline CDR1 MNHEY, CDR2 SMNVEV (reference sequence). This CDR3 is CASSLSGASTGELFF. The DNA for the CDR3 is TGTGCCAGCAGTTTATCAGGGGCGTCCACCGGGGAGCTGTTTTTT.

The chain recombines TRBV2 with TRBJ2-3; 11 nucleotides align to TRBD1. The J segment lost 4 bases and the V segment lost 5 bases, leaving 5 bases of the junction unmatched. CDR3 length: 15 amino acids. The germline CDR1 and CDR2 sequences are SNHLY and FYNNEI. The CDR3 protein is CASSRGTGGSDTQYF. The CDR3 DNA sequence: TGTGCCAGCAGTCGAGGGACAGGGGGGTCAGATACGCAGTATTTT.